This TCR beta chain was recorded in a study of cytomegalovirus exposure and HLA in healthy donors. Healthy donors of bone marrow made up the group. The PCR ran on 60 Vbeta and 13 Jbeta primers. This table comes from immunoSEQ multiplex PCR, and its TCRdb copy is limited to in-frame clones, with some not included. This table holds about 240,000 clones, 81% found once. The V gene's germline CDR1 is SGHDT and CDR2 YYEEEE. The CDR3 runs 13 residues. Trimming removed 7 bases from V and 4 bases from J, with 14 bases in between. The sample taken for sequencing was PBMCs. The genes are TRBV5-6 and TRBJ2-5; possibly TRBD2 for D (5 bases). The TCR originated in a woman aged 60 to 75 in good health and CMV-seropositive. As DNA, the CDR3 is TGTGCCAGCCAAGGGCGAGGAGGAGAGACCCAGTACTTC. Protein sequence: CASQGRGGETQYF.